Presented here are 16 T cell receptor beta chains from one specimen sequenced in a study of multiple sclerosis patients with progressive multifocal leukoencephalopathy. Sequencing used immunoSEQ multiplex PCR; TCRdb keeps in-frame clones, though not all of them. Of around 30,000 clones in the sample, about 90% were seen once. Described time point: around 13 months of natalizumab therapy. The sequencing used PBMCs, collected from a patient treated with natalizumab. Every receptor here comes from a human donor with multiple sclerosis.

This chain joins TRBV6-1 and TRBJ1-2; 8 bases agree with TRBD1. The CDR3 has 15 amino acids. J lost 0 bases, V lost 8 bases, and 8 bases had no gene match. Germline V gene lookup returns CDR1 MNHNS and CDR2 SASEGT. CDR3 in amino acids: CASARDRLANYGYTF. In nucleotides, the CDR3 is TGTGCCAGCGCCCGGGACAGGTTAGCTAACTATGGCTACACCTTC.

The chain uses TRBV5-4 and TRBJ1-4, with D maybe TRBD1 (5 bases). The CDR3 has 15 amino acids. Germline V gives CDR1 SGHNT, CDR2 YYREEE (reference sequence). V dropped 0 bases and J dropped 7 bases, with 13 bases sitting between them. CDR3 amino acids: CASSLARDRGEKLFF. CDR3 nucleotide sequence: TGTGCCAGCAGCTTGGCTCGGGATAGGGGTGAAAAACTGTTTTTT.

This chain joins TRBV5-6 and TRBJ2-5, with a possible D match to TRBD1 (6 bases). V was pared by 4 bases and J by 5 bases, with 15 bases between. CDR3 length: 14 residues. Germline V gene data show CDR1 as SGHDT and CDR2 as YYEEEE. Written as DNA, the CDR3 is TGTGCCAGCAGCCCAGCCAGGGGTAGGGAGACCCAGTACTTC. This encodes CASSPARGRETQYF. The full variable domain, in which reference TRBV5-6 and TRBJ2-5 provide the parts outside the CDR3, is DAGVTQSPTHLIKTRGQQVTLRCSPKSGHDTVSWYQQALGQGPQFIFQYYEEEERQRGNFPDRFSGHQFPNYSSELNVNALLLGDSALYLCASSPARGRETQYFGPGTRLLVL.

The chain combines TRBV4-1 with TRBJ1-5; TRBD1 might be the D (5 bases). The CDR3 totals 13 residues. Germline V gives CDR1 MGHRA, CDR2 YSYEKL. Trimming pared 3 bases from V and 7 bases from J, leaving 10 bases between. CDR3 DNA sequence: TGCGCCAGCAGCCAGAGACAGAACCAGCCCCAGCATTTT. Translating gives CASSQRQNQPQHF.

The chain links TRBV9 to TRBJ1-3; tentative D call: TRBD1 (5 bases). Per the germline V gene, CDR1 is SGDLS and CDR2 is YYNGEE. The germline V and J ends were trimmed by 0 bases and 0 bases, with 7 bases remaining between them. CDR3 length equals 15 residues. The CDR3 nucleotides are TGTGCCAGCAGCGTAGGGGACCTCTCTGGAAACACCATATATTTT. It encodes CASSVGDLSGNTIYF.

The gene calls are TRBV11-2 and TRBJ1-1, with TRBD1 matching 9 bases. Per germline, CDR1 SGHAT and CDR2 FQNNGV. Germline trimming cut 4 bases from V and 12 bases from J; bases unmatched to any gene: 12. CDR3 size: 14 residues. This chain's CDR3 is CASSSWTGEQATFF. CDR3 coding DNA: TGTGCCAGCAGCTCCTGGACAGGGGAACAAGCTACTTTCTTT.

This chain connects TRBV10-3 to TRBJ1-2; tentative D call: TRBD1 (6 bases). Trimming took 8 bases from V and 4 from J, leaving 11 bases between them. The CDR3 runs to 12 residues. The germline V gene has CDR1 ENHRY and CDR2 SYGVKD. Written as DNA, the CDR3 is TGTGCCATCCCTCAGGGGCCCTATGGCTACACCTTC. Translated, it gives CAIPQGPYGYTF.

In its sample, this clone was seen once. V and J are TRBV7-3 and TRBJ1-1; D possibly corresponds to TRBD1 (5 bases). The CDR3 sequence is 13 residues long. CDR1 and CDR2 from the germline V gene are SGHTA and FQGTGA. Trimming removed 5 bases at V and 6 bases at J, with 13 bases between. CDR3 nucleotides: TGTGCCAGCAGCCTGCAGCAGGGATCTGAAGCTTTCTTT. Its protein is CASSLQQGSEAFF.

V is TRBV7-3 and J is TRBJ1-1, with D uncertain. With 4 bases removed from V and 3 bases from J, the gap between germline ends came to 12 bases. The CDR3 length is 14 residues. Per germline, CDR1 SGHTA and CDR2 FQGTGA. The CDR3 bases are TGTGCCAGCAGCTCGTCCTCTTCTCACACTGAAGCTTTCTTT. It codes for CASSSSSSHTEAFF.

The V gene is TRBV11-2, the J gene TRBJ1-1; D gene unclear. This CDR3 spans 13 amino acids. Germline lookup yields CDR1 SGHAT and CDR2 FQNNGV. The V gene lost 1 base and the J gene lost 1 base, with 4 bases spanning the gap. The CDR3 DNA is TGTGCCAGCAGCTTAGGACAGAACACTGAAGCTTTCTTT. Amino acid sequence: CASSLGQNTEAFF.

This chain links TRBV13 with TRBJ1-1; TRBD1 aligns across 7 bases. The CDR3 extends over 13 amino acids. With 5 bases clipped from V and 3 bases from J, the junction kept 3 bases outside the gene matches. Germline CDR1 PRHDT, CDR2 FYEKMQ (reference sequence). CDR3 nucleotide sequence: TGTGCCAGCAGCCTGGACAGGTACACTGAAGCTTTCTTT. This codes for CASSLDRYTEAFF.

The chain uses TRBV7-8 and TRBJ2-4, with 9 bases that match TRBD2. The ends lost 1 base at V and 2 bases at J; junction bases unmatched: 9. Germline loops: CDR1 SGHVS, CDR2 FQNEAQ. There are 18 residues in the CDR3. DNA for the CDR3: TGTGCCAGCAGCTTAGGAGGTCGAGCGGGGGGTCCCAAAAACATTCAGTACTTC. Translation gives CASSLGGRAGGPKNIQYF.

The chain carries TRBV7-2 and TRBJ2-3; the D is unclear. Germline V gives CDR1 SGHTA, CDR2 FQGNSA. V lost 3 bases and J 2 bases, leaving 9 bases between the germline ends. The CDR3 is made up of 14 amino acids. The CDR3 DNA sequence: TGTGCCAGCAGCTTTGACCCCCTCACAGATACGCAGTATTTT. This encodes CASSFDPLTDTQYF.

V usage is TRBV6-1 and J usage is TRBJ2-5; D uncertain. The germline V gene has CDR1 MNHNS and CDR2 SASEGT. The CDR3 contains 12 residues. V dropped 4 bases and J dropped 2 bases, with 5 bases sitting between them. Here the CDR3 DNA reads TGTGCCAGCAGTGGACAACAAGAGACCCAGTACTTC. Translated, it gives CASSGQQETQYF.

The chain uses TRBV7-2 and TRBJ2-7; D may be TRBD1 (5 bases). V was shortened by 1 base and J by 6 bases, with 22 bases between the two germline ends. This CDR3 contains 17 residues. Germline CDR1 and CDR2: SGHTA and FQGNSA. DNA of the CDR3: TGTGCCAGCAGCTTAGTTTCTAGGCAAATAAGGGGCTCCGAGCAGTACTTC. Protein sequence: CASSLVSRQIRGSEQYF.

The chain has TRBV6-6 and TRBJ2-7, with D possibly TRBD2 on 6 matching bases. Germline V gene sequence: CDR1 MNHNY, CDR2 SVGAGI (reference sequence). This CDR3 region has 16 residues. Trimming left V 6 bases short and J 3 bases short, with 21 bases between. The CDR3 here is CASSARSGLSSYEQYF. CDR3 nucleotides: TGTGCCAGCAGCGCTAGATCGGGACTGTCCAGCTACGAGCAGTACTTC.